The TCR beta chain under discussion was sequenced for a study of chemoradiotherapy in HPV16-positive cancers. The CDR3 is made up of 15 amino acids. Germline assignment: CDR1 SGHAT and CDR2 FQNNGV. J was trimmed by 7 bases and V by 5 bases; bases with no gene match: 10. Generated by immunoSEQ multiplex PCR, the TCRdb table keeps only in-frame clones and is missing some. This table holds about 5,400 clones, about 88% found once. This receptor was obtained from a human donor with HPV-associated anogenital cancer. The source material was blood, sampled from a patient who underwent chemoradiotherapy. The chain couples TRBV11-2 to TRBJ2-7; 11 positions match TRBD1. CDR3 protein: CASSARTGGPGEQYF. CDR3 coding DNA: TGTGCCAGCAGCGCACGGACAGGGGGCCCGGGTGAGCAGTACTTC.